This is a list of T cell receptor beta chains from one sample in a study of vaccination and CD4 T cells after COVID-19. TCRdb reprocessed the PCR reads via MiXCR and lists one record per CDR3 protein. The sample has roughly 7,500 distinct CDR3 sequences, roughly 60% seen once. Antigens for these TCRs are unknown. The specimen was CD4+ T cells from blood, cultured in vitro. Source of these receptors: a human donor who had recovered from COVID-19. The CDR3 runs from the conserved cysteine through the conserved F or W. D genes are given only for firm matches. Expanded clones are given a class, and other clones once, few, many or no size at all.

TRBJ2-7	TRBD2	-	TRBV19	TGTGCCAGTAGTCCCCTTGGGAGGGGTATCGAGCAGTACTTC	CASSPLGRGIEQYF
TRBJ2-3	-	-	TRBV7-2	TGTGCCAGCAGCGATAGTGTCACAGATACGCAGTATTTT	CASSDSVTDTQYF
TRBJ1-6	-	-	TRBV7-6	TGTGCCAGCAGCTTACGGGACGGTAATTCACCCCTCCACTTT	CASSLRDGNSPLHF
TRBJ1-1	-	-	TRBV2	TGTGCCAGCAGTGCCGAAGGCTTCACTGAAGCTTTCTTT	CASSAEGFTEAFF
TRBJ2-5	-	-	TRBV4-1	TGCGCCAGCAGCCAAGTTGGAGGAGTGGCCTCCAGTTTAGAGACCCAGTACTTC	CASSQVGGVASSLETQYF
TRBJ2-3	TRBD2	-	TRBV20-1	TGCAGTGCTGACTTGGGACTAGCGGGAGGGGCAGATACGCAGTATTTT	CSADLGLAGGADTQYF
TRBJ1-2	-	-	TRBV28	TGTGCCAGCAGTCAACGACAGGGCTACACCTTC	CASSQRQGYTF
TRBJ1-1	-	-	TRBV2	TGTGCCAGCAGTGAAGGGCGGACTGAAGCTTTCTTT	CASSEGRTEAFF
TRBJ2-4	-	-	TRBV20-1	TGCAGTGCTGGGGACTGGGGCAAAAACATTCAGTACTTC	CSAGDWGKNIQYF
TRBJ2-2	-	once	TRBV5-1	TGCGCCAGCAGCTTGGATGCGGCTACCACCGGGGAGCTGTTTTTT	CASSLDAATTGELFF
TRBJ2-4	TRBD1	-	TRBV12-3/TRBV12-4	TGTGCCAGCCCTAACCCTCCTGGGGGACAGTTTGGGGGAAACATTCAGTACTTC	CASPNPPGGQFGGNIQYF
TRBJ2-3	-	-	TRBV4-1	TGCGCCAGCAGCCAGCAGGAAGGGAAGGATACGCAGTATTTT	CASSQQEGKDTQYF
TRBJ2-7	-	once	TRBV6-4	TGTGCCAGCAGTGACAAGGGGATCTCTGGTTTGTCCTACGAGCAGTACTTC	CASSDKGISGLSYEQYF
TRBJ1-2	-	few	TRBV9	TGTGCCAGCAGCGTAGGGCAGGGACCGGATGGCTACACCTTC	CASSVGQGPDGYTF
TRBJ1-1	-	few	TRBV2	TGTGCCAGCAGTGAATCCTGGGGCAGTGAAGCTTTCTTT	CASSESWGSEAFF
TRBJ1-1	-	-	TRBV11-2	TGTGCCAGCAGCTTTCGGGGGAACACTGAAGCTTTCTTT	CASSFRGNTEAFF
TRBJ1-5	-	-	TRBV28	TGTGCCAGCAGCCGCCGTCGCGATCAGCCCCAGCATTTT	CASSRRRDQPQHF
TRBJ2-5	TRBD2	-	TRBV20-1	TGCAGTGTTAAGCGGGGGGGTCAAGAGACCCAGTACTTC	CSVKRGGQETQYF
TRBJ2-7	-	-	TRBV20-1	TGCAGTGCTCCTGAGGGCCGACTAGTATTCCCGAGTCGCAAAGGCGAGCAGTACTTC	CSAPEGRLVFPSRKGEQYF
TRBJ2-3	-	few	TRBV20-1	TGCAGTGCTCAGGCCCGGGCAGATACGCAGTATTTT	CSAQARADTQYF
TRBJ2-7	-	-	TRBV5-1	TGCGCCAGCAGCTTGGAAGGGACTCTTCACGAGCAGTACTTC	CASSLEGTLHEQYF
TRBJ2-2	TRBD2	-	TRBV25-1	TGTGCCAGCAGACAAGCGGGAGGGCCGACCGGGGAGCTGTTTTTT	CASRQAGGPTGELFF
TRBJ2-1	TRBD1	few	TRBV4-1	TGCGCCAGCCGCAATCCGGGACAGGGGTGGAATGAGCAGTTCTTC	CASRNPGQGWNEQFF
TRBJ2-5	TRBD2	-	TRBV11-3	TGTGCCAGCAGCCCACCGGGACTAGCGGATGACTCCCAGTACTTC	CASSPPGLADDSQYF
TRBJ1-2	-	few	TRBV6-1	TGTGCCAGCAGTGAAAAGGAGAACTATGGCTACACCTTC	CASSEKENYGYTF
TRBJ1-5	TRBD1	-	TRBV10-3	TGTGCCTCCAGGAGGGACAGAAATAGCAATCAGCCCCAGCATTTT	CASRRDRNSNQPQHF
TRBJ2-4	TRBD1	-	TRBV28	TGTGCCAGCAGTTCCCATGCCCCTAGGGACAGGGGCCATTTCAAAAACATTCAGTACTTC	CASSSHAPRDRGHFKNIQYF
TRBJ2-3	TRBD2	few	TRBV15	TGTGCCACCAGCAAATTGGGGGGGCGGGGGGGCACAGATACGCAGTATTTT	CATSKLGGRGGTDTQYF
TRBJ1-5	-	-	TRBV4-1	TGCGCCAGCAGCCAAGATTATAGAACCCCGGGCAATCAGCCCCAGCATTTT	CASSQDYRTPGNQPQHF
TRBJ1-5	-	few	TRBV28	TGTGCCAGCAGTTTAGGCGGAGGTAGCAATCAGCCCCAGCATTTT	CASSLGGGSNQPQHF
TRBJ2-3	-	medium-sized	TRBV7-2	TGTGCCAGCAGTGGCTTCGAGGCAGATACGCAGTATTTT	CASSGFEADTQYF
TRBJ2-3	TRBD2	-	TRBV20-1	TGCAGTGCTAGATTATCCAGCGGGAGGGATACGCAGTATTTT	CSARLSSGRDTQYF
TRBJ2-5	TRBD1	-	TRBV7-9	TGTGCCAGCAGCTCCAGGGGGCCAGAGACCCAGTACTTC	CASSSRGPETQYF
TRBJ1-2	-	-	TRBV12-3/TRBV12-4	TGTGCCAGCAGTTTCCGGATCTATGGCTACACCTTC	CASSFRIYGYTF
TRBJ1-2	TRBD1	-	TRBV6-1	TGTGCCAGCAGCGCCCAGGGGGCAAGGCTATGGTATGGCTACACCTTC	CASSAQGARLWYGYTF